What follows are 32 T cell receptor beta chains derived from one specimen sequenced in a study of cytomegalovirus exposure and HLA in healthy donors. The primer mix had 60 Vbeta and 13 Jbeta primers. The method was immunoSEQ multiplex PCR; TCRdb's version includes in-frame clones alone and lacks a portion of them. The table lists roughly 100,000 clones, about four fifths of them singletons. Sequences were obtained from PBMCs. The receptors were sampled from a man aged 25-45 years in good health and CMV-seropositive.

CDR3: CATSRARNEQYF. DNA of the CDR3: TGTGCCACCAGCAGAGCCAGGAACGAGCAGTACTTC. The chain couples TRBV15 to TRBJ2-7, with D hard to call. Deletions cut 1 base from V and 5 bases from J, with 6 bases between. In germline, CDR1 is LNHNV, CDR2 YYDKDF (reference sequence). This CDR3 has 12 residues.

V and J are TRBV2 and TRBJ2-1, with 8 bases matching TRBD2. Germline loops: CDR1 SNHLY, CDR2 FYNNEI. The CDR3 covers 14 residues. Trimming took 8 bases from V and 6 from J; bases not matched to a gene: 9. The CDR3, as DNA: TGTGCCAGCTGGCCGGGACTAGAGCCCAATGAGCAGTTCTTC. Protein product: CASWPGLEPNEQFF. The full variable domain, rest sourced from reference TRBV2 and TRBJ2-1, is EPEVTQTPSHQVTQMGQEVILRCVPISNHLYFYWYRQILGQKVEFLVSFYNNEISEKSEIFDDQFSVERPDGSNFTLKIRSTKLEDSAMYFCASWPGLEPNEQFFGPGTRLTVL.

This clone was detected a few times. CDR3 bases: TGTGCCAGCAGTTCCGAGGGTCATGAGACCCAGTACTTC. Translating it yields CASSSEGHETQYF. The chain carries TRBV27 and TRBJ2-5; possible D gene TRBD2, 5 bases. Per the germline V gene, CDR1 is MNHEY and CDR2 is SMNVEV (reference sequence). The CDR3 is 13 residues long. Trimming pared 4 bases from V and 5 bases from J, leaving 11 bases between.

The CDR3 region has the DNA TGCGCCAGCAGTGAACAGGGGGACACCGGGGAGCTGTTTTTT. This encodes CASSEQGDTGELFF. The gene calls are TRBV10-2 and TRBJ2-2; 8 positions agree with TRBD1. The CDR3 is made up of 14 amino acids. Germline-derived CDR1 and CDR2 are WSHSY and SAAADI. The V segment lost 3 bases and the J segment 3 bases; nucleotides outside the gene matches: 0.

The V call is TRBV9, the J call TRBJ2-2, with D perhaps matching TRBD2 (6 bases). V was pared by 4 bases and J by 4 bases, with 14 bases between. CDR3 length: 15 residues. Germline values: CDR1 SGDLS, CDR2 YYNGEE. CDR3 nucleotides: TGTGCCAGCAGCCCCCTTGGAGGGGTCACCGGGGAGCTGTTTTTT. It translates to CASSPLGGVTGELFF.

V is TRBV2 and J is TRBJ2-1, with 8 bases lining up with TRBD2. V was pared by 10 bases and J by 4 bases, with 6 bases of the junction left unmatched. Germline values: CDR1 SNHLY, CDR2 FYNNEI. This CDR3 comprises 13 residues. DNA of the CDR3: TGTGCCACCTCTCGGGGGGGATACAATGAGCAGTTCTTC. Translating gives CATSRGGYNEQFF.

V and J are TRBV7-6 and TRBJ1-2, with D tentatively TRBD1 (6 bases). CDR1 is SGHVS, CDR2 FNYEAQ, per germline. This CDR3 is 13 amino acids long. V lost 3 bases and J 8 bases, leaving 13 bases between the germline ends. The CDR3 loop reads CASSFGGEAGYTF. Here the CDR3 DNA reads TGTGCCAGCAGCTTTGGGGGCGAAGCGGGCTACACCTTC.

As regards this clone: One end of the junction is discordant with germline, which a read error may explain. CDR3 residues: CAGSGLAGEWEQFF. The DNA of the CDR3 is TGTGCCGGCTCCGGACTAGCGGGAGAATGGGAGCAGTTCTTC. The gene calls are TRBV18 and TRBJ2-1; 13 bases fit TRBD2. The length of the CDR3 is 14 residues. Germline V gives CDR1 KGHSH, CDR2 LQKENI.

This chain uses TRBV18 with TRBJ2-7, with 8 nucleotides matching TRBD1. The V segment lost 2 bases and the J segment 9 bases; nucleotides outside the gene matches: 6. The CDR3 has 13 amino acids. The V gene's germline CDR1 is KGHSH and CDR2 LQKENI. The CDR3 bases are TGTGCCAGCTCACCAACAGGTGGGACAGGGCAGTACTTC. Its translation is CASSPTGGTGQYF. Full variable domain (rest looked up from reference TRBV18 and TRBJ2-7): NAGVMQNPRHLVRRRGQEARLRCSPMKGHSHVYWYRQLPEEGLKFMVYLQKENIIDESGMPKERFSAEFPKEGPSILRIQQVVRGDSAAYFCASSPTGGTGQYFGPGTRLTVT.

The chain couples TRBV28 to TRBJ2-5; maybe TRBD2 (5 bases). From germline, CDR1 is MDHEN and CDR2 SYDVKM. Trimming cost V 7 bases and J 5 bases, with 20 bases left between them. This CDR3 region has 15 residues. The CDR3 DNA reads as TGTGCCAGCACTTCTACGACTAACTCGGGGGAGACCCAGTACTTC. Translated: CASTSTTNSGETQYF.

The chain uses TRBV7-2 and TRBJ2-1; tentatively, D is TRBD2 (5 bases). Germline V gene lookup returns CDR1 SGHTA and CDR2 FQGNSA. Trimming left V 1 base short and J 4 bases short, with 11 bases between. The CDR3 has 15 residues. CDR3 nucleotide sequence: TGTGCCAGCAGCTTAGACGACTACCCGTACAATGAGCAGTTCTTC. Amino acid sequence: CASSLDDYPYNEQFF. The full variable domain, rest sourced from reference TRBV7-2 and TRBJ2-1, is GAGVSQSPSNKVTEKGKDVELRCDPISGHTALYWYRQSLGQGLEFLIYFQGNSAPDKSGLPSDRFSAERTGGSVSTLTIQRTQQEDSAVYLCASSLDDYPYNEQFFGPGTRLTVL.

The chain combines TRBV11-2 with TRBJ2-6; 9 bases align to TRBD1. V dropped 5 bases and J dropped 0; count of bases not matched to a gene: 5. Germline CDR1 and CDR2: SGHAT and FQNNGV. The CDR3 loop spans 17 amino acids. As DNA, the CDR3 is TGTGCCAGCAGCCCCGGGACAGGGATCTCTGGGGCCAACGTCCTGACTTTC. Residues: CASSPGTGISGANVLTF.

This sequence joins TRBV6-6 and TRBJ2-7, with 9 bases identical to TRBD1. The V gene end was trimmed by 5 bases and the J gene end by 5 bases; junction bases not matched to a gene: 7. CDR1 is MNHNY, CDR2 SVGAGI, per germline (reference sequence). This CDR3 comprises 14 residues. The CDR3, as DNA: TGTGCCAGCAGTCCCGGGACAGGGAGGCACGAGCAGTACTTC. It is translated as CASSPGTGRHEQYF.

The chain is built from TRBV7-2 and TRBJ1-1; 7 bases align to TRBD1. The CDR3 spans 17 residues. Germline-derived CDR1 and CDR2 are SGHTA and FQGNSA. V shed 0 bases, J shed 0 bases, and the junction held 7 bases outside the gene matches. CDR3 in DNA: TGTGCCAGCAGCTTAGCGGGACAGCGCTTCATGAACACTGAAGCTTTCTTT. Translation: CASSLAGQRFMNTEAFF.

The chain carries TRBV28 and TRBJ1-1; D possibly corresponds to TRBD1 (6 bases). The V end lost 5 bases, the J end lost 0 bases, and 16 bases lay between the germline ends. This CDR3 is built from 16 residues. Germline lookup yields CDR1 MDHEN and CDR2 SYDVKM. CDR3 sequence: CASSTDFRGLNTEAFF. In DNA, the CDR3 is TGTGCCAGCAGTACCGATTTCAGGGGCTTGAACACTGAAGCTTTCTTT.

V and J are TRBV30 and TRBJ2-5; D is perhaps TRBD2 (6 bases). The CDR3 extends over 15 amino acids. CDR1 is GTSNPN and CDR2 is SVGIG in the germline V gene (reference sequence). Trimming removed 4 bases from V and 1 base from J, with 16 bases in between. CDR3 in DNA: TGTGCCTGGAAGGCCCCCCGGGACTTCCAAGAGACCCAGTACTTC. Amino acids: CAWKAPRDFQETQYF.

The chain has TRBV28 and TRBJ2-1; 9 bases are shared with TRBD1. V shed 6 bases and J 1 base; nucleotides not matched to a gene: 7. CDR3 length: 16 amino acids. From germline, CDR1 is MDHEN and CDR2 SYDVKM. The CDR3 sequence is CASRGGTGRSYNEQFF. The CDR3, as DNA: TGTGCCAGCAGGGGGGGGACAGGGAGGTCCTACAATGAGCAGTTCTTC.

A single count supports this clone. The rearrangement links TRBV19 to TRBJ1-5; D perhaps matches TRBD1 (6 bases). V dropped 7 bases and J dropped 5 bases, with 18 bases sitting between them. The CDR3 loop spans 15 amino acids. CDR1 is LNHDA and CDR2 is SQIVND in the germline V gene (reference sequence). The CDR3 coding sequence is TGTGCCAGTACCAATAGGGGGAGTTTCCATCAGCCCCAGCATTTT. Translation: CASTNRGSFHQPQHF. Using reference TRBV19 and TRBJ1-5 for the parts outside the CDR3, the full variable domain is DGGITQSPKYLFRKEGQNVTLSCEQNLNHDAMYWYRQDPGQGLRLIYYSQIVNDFQKGDIAEGYSVSREKKESFPLTVTSAQKNPTAFYLCASTNRGSFHQPQHFGDGTRLSIL.

The chain is built from TRBV6-4 and TRBJ2-1; 11 positions match TRBD2. The CDR3 contains 15 residues. From germline, CDR1 is MRHNA and CDR2 SNTAGT. The junction had 3 bases not matched to a gene; V was cut back by 6 bases and J by 2 bases. The CDR3 DNA reads as TGTGCCAGCAGGGGGACTAGCGGAACCTACAATGAGCAGTTCTTC. It specifies CASRGTSGTYNEQFF.

The rearrangement links TRBV29-1 to TRBJ2-1, with a tentative D call TRBD2 (6 bases). Germline loops: CDR1 SQVTM, CDR2 ANQGSEA. V lost 1 base to trimming and J lost 9 bases, with 10 bases between them. The CDR3 extends over 12 amino acids. The CDR3 loop is CSVEGAGGEQFF. The CDR3 region has the DNA TGCAGCGTTGAAGGTGCCGGGGGTGAGCAGTTCTTC.

Of note for this clone: One junction end does not reproduce the germline sequence, and a read error may be involved. CDR3 amino acids: CSSSSTGIEQYF. In DNA form, the CDR3 reads TGTTCCAGCAGCTCGACAGGGATTGAGCAGTACTTC. The chain couples TRBV7-9 to TRBJ2-7, with 7 bases lining up with TRBD1. This CDR3 region has 12 residues. Germline loops: CDR1 SEHNR, CDR2 FQNEAQ (reference sequence).

The V call is TRBV7-8, the J call TRBJ2-1; possibly TRBD1 for D (6 bases). Trimming pared 3 bases from V and 7 bases from J, leaving 16 bases between. This CDR3 comprises 15 residues. Germline loops: CDR1 SGHVS, CDR2 FQNEAQ. The CDR3 loop is CASSFPAGTHNEQFF. DNA of the CDR3: TGTGCCAGCAGCTTCCCGGCCGGGACACATAATGAGCAGTTCTTC.

V usage is TRBV6-1 and J usage is TRBJ1-6; D is possibly TRBD1 (5 bases). V was clipped by 6 bases and J by 10 bases, with 13 bases between them. Germline V lookup: CDR1 MNHNS, CDR2 SASEGT. The CDR3 extends over 13 amino acids. The CDR3 DNA follows: TGTGCCAGCAGCGCAGGGTTACGATCACCCCTCCACTTT. This encodes CASSAGLRSPLHF.

The chain couples TRBV7-8 to TRBJ2-7, with TRBD2 matching over 9 bases. The V gene end was trimmed by 5 bases and the J gene end by 6 bases; junction bases not matched to a gene: 11. The CDR3 sequence is 15 residues long. CDR1 is SGHVS, CDR2 FQNEAQ, per germline. The CDR3 loop reads CASSPPGLARSEQYF. CDR3 DNA: TGTGCCAGCAGCCCTCCGGGACTAGCCCGATCCGAGCAGTACTTC.

Only a few counts were recorded for this clone. The chain carries TRBV6-6 and TRBJ2-5; D might be TRBD2 (5 bases). The closer fit of TRBJ2-7 to the DNA end suggests the J call may be wrong. The CDR3 is 16 amino acids. The germline V gene encodes CDR1 MNHNY and CDR2 SVGAGI (reference sequence). CDR3 nucleotide sequence: TGTGCCAGTCGCCGAGTTGAGGGCAGTTTCGTCTACGAGCAGTACTTC. Its translation is CASRRVEGSFVYEQYF.

The CDR3 sequence is CASSQESTGTYEQYF. The DNA of the CDR3 is TGTGCCAGCAGCCAAGAATCCACAGGGACCTACGAGCAGTACTTC. The V and J genes are TRBV4-2 and TRBJ2-5, with D possibly being TRBD1 (6 bases). The end of the DNA fits TRBJ2-7 better, so the J call may be wrong. The CDR3 has 15 residues. Germline V gene lookup returns CDR1 LGHNA and CDR2 YNFKEQ.

The chain links TRBV5-1 to TRBJ2-3, with TRBD1 identical over 7 bases. This CDR3 is built from 14 residues. Germline V gene data show CDR1 as SGHRS and CDR2 as YFSETQ. J lost 4 bases, V lost 4 bases, and 6 bases had no gene match. The CDR3 loop is CASSLRGLADTQYF. DNA of the CDR3: TGCGCCAGCAGCCTCAGGGGGTTGGCAGATACGCAGTATTTT. Variable domain in full (rest from reference TRBV5-1 and TRBJ2-3): KAGVTQTPRYLIKTRGQQVTLSCSPISGHRSVSWYQQTPGQGLQFLFEYFSETQRNKGNFPGRFSGRQFSNSRSEMNVSTLELGDSALYLCASSLRGLADTQYFGPGTRLTVL.

The chain recombines TRBV5-1 with TRBJ2-7, with 12 nucleotides matching TRBD2. V was clipped by 4 bases and J by 5 bases; unmatched bases: 7. CDR1 and CDR2 (germline): SGHRS, YFSETQ. CDR3 length: 15 residues. CDR3 in DNA: TGCGCCAGCAGCGTAAGACTAGCGGGAGACGACGAGCAGTACTTC. Amino acid sequence: CASSVRLAGDDEQYF.

J is TRBJ1-2 and V is TRBV29-1; D gene ambiguous. V was clipped by 4 bases and J by 1 base, with 10 bases between them. CDR1 and CDR2 (germline): SQVTM, ANQGSEA. This CDR3 contains 13 residues. This CDR3 reads CSVVPVLNYGYTF. CDR3 nucleotide sequence: TGCAGCGTTGTCCCGGTCCTTAACTATGGCTACACCTTC.

The rearrangement uses TRBV27 and TRBJ1-1; D uncertain. With 10 bases removed from V and 7 bases from J, the gap between germline ends came to 16 bases. Looked up from germline, CDR1 is MNHEY and CDR2 is SMNVEV (reference sequence). CDR3 size: 12 residues. CDR3 region: CATENKHLEAFF. Here the CDR3 DNA reads TGTGCCACCGAAAATAAACACCTTGAAGCTTTCTTT.

Of note for this clone: Other DNA sequences from this sample encode an identical CDR3 as well. CDR3: CASSLLRTGEEETQYF. CDR3 sequence (DNA): TGTGCCAGCTCACTGCTACGGACAGGTGAAGAAGAGACCCAGTACTTC. The genes are TRBV18 and TRBJ2-5, with 7 bases matching TRBD1. V was clipped by 4 bases and J by 3 bases; unmatched bases: 11. Germline lookup yields CDR1 KGHSH and CDR2 LQKENI. CDR3 length: 16 residues.

J is TRBJ2-3 and V is TRBV9; 11 positions agree with TRBD2. V dropped 4 bases and J dropped 5; count of bases not matched to a gene: 6. The CDR3 runs 15 residues. Germline CDR1 reads SGDLS; CDR2 reads YYNGEE. The CDR3 here is CASSSGLAEGDTQYF. CDR3 coding DNA: TGTGCCAGCAGCTCGGGACTAGCGGAGGGAGATACGCAGTATTTT.